This T cell receptor beta chain is from a study of cytomegalovirus exposure and HLA in healthy donors. Study-wide background: Previous work identified roughly 120 million unique TCR beta sequences from 150 million to 200 million T cells. Broader study findings: Three CMV-associated chains were confirmed in vitro to be specific for CMV antigens. Usually a TCR sequence was rare, but some public TCRs were found in many donors. TCR beta chain V- and J-gene trimming was linked, in a later analysis, to a missense variant in DCLRE1C.

On this clone: What it binds is not known.

The CDR3 totals 14 residues. Germline V lookup: CDR1 LGHNA, CDR2 YSLEER. V lost 0 bases and J lost 5, with 7 bases in between. The PCR was carried out with 60 Vbeta primers and 13 Jbeta primers. Using immunoSEQ multiplex PCR, the repertoire was profiled, and TCRdb retains in-frame clones only, with some absent. In the table there are about 110,000 clones, over 65% of which are singletons. The clonotype originates from a man aged 25-45 years in good health and CMV-seropositive. The sequenced sample consisted of PBMCs. V usage is TRBV4-3 and J usage is TRBJ2-2, with D perhaps matching TRBD2 (6 bases). CDR3 amino acids: CASSQDAGTGELFF. Written as DNA, the CDR3 is TGCGCCAGCAGCCAAGATGCGGGGACCGGGGAGCTGTTTTTT.